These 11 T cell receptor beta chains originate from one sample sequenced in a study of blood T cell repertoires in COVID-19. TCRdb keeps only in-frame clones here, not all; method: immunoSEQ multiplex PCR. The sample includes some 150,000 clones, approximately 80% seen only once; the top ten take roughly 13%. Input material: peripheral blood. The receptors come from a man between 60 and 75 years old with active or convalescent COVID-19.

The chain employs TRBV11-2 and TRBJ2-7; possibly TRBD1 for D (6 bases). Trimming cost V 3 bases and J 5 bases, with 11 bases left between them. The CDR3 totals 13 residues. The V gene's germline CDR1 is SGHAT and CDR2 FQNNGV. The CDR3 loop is CASSLAGDDEQYF. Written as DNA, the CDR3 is TGTGCCAGCAGCTTGGCAGGGGACGACGAGCAGTACTTC.

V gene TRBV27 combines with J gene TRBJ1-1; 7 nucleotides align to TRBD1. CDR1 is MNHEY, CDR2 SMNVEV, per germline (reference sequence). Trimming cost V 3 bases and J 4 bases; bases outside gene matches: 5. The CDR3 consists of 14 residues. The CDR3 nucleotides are TGTGCCAGCAGTTTCTCAGGGGGAGGCACTGAAGCTTTCTTT. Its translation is CASSFSGGGTEAFF.

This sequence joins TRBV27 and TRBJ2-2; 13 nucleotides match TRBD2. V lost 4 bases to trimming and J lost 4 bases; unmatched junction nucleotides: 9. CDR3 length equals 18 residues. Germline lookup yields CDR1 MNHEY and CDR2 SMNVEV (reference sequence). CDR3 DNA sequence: TGTGCCAGCAGTTCAGGACAGGGACTAGCGGGACCCACCGGGGAGCTGTTTTTT. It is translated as CASSSGQGLAGPTGELFF.

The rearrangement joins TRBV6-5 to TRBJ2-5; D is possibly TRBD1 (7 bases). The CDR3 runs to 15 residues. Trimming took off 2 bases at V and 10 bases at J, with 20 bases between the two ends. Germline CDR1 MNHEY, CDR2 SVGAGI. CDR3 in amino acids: CASSYVANRGGNQYF. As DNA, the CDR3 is TGTGCCAGCAGTTACGTAGCAAACAGGGGAGGTAACCAGTACTTC.

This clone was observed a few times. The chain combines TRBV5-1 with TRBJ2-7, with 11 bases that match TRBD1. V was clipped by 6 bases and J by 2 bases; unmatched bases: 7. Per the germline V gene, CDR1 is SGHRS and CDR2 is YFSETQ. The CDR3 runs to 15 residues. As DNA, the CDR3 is TGCGCCAGCACGCCTGGGACAGGGGGGACCTACGAGCAGTACTTC. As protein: CASTPGTGGTYEQYF.

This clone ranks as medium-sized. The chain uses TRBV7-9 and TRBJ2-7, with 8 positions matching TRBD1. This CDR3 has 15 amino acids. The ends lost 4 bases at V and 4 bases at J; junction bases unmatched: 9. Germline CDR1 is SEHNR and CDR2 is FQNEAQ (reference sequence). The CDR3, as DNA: TGTGCCAGCAGCTCGTTGCCGGGACAGGATTACGAGCAGTACTTC. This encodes CASSSLPGQDYEQYF.

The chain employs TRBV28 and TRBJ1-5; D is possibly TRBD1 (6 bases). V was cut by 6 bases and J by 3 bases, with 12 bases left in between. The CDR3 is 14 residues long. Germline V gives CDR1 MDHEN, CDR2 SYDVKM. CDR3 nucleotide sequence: TGTGCCAGCAGACTCGGACAGCTCAATCAGCCCCAGCATTTT. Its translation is CASRLGQLNQPQHF.

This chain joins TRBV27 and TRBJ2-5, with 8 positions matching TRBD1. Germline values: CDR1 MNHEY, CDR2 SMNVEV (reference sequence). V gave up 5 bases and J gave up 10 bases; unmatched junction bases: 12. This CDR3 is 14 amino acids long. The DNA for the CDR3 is TGTGCCAGCAGTCAGGACAGGGTGGTGGAAGACCAGTACTTC. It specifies CASSQDRVVEDQYF.

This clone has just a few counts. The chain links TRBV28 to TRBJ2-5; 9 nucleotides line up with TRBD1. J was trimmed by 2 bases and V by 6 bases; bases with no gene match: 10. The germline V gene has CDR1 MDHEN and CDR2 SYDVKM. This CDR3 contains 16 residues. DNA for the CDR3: TGTGCCAGCAGAAGATGGGGGGGACAGGGACAAGAGACCCAGTACTTC. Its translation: CASRRWGGQGQETQYF.

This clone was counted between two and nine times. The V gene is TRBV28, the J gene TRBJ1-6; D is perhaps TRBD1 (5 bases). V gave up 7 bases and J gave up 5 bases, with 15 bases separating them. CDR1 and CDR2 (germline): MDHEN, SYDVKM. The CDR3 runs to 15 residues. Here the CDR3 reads CASTPGGRDNSPLHF. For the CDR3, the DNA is TGTGCCAGCACCCCGGGGGGGAGAGATAATTCACCCCTCCACTTT.

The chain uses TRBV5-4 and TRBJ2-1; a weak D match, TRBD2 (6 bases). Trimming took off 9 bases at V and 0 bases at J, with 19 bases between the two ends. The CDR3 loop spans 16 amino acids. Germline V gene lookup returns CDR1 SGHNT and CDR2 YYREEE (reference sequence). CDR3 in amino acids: CATILGGPTSYNEQFF. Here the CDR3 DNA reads TGTGCCACCATCCTGGGAGGACCCACCTCCTACAATGAGCAGTTCTTC.